The sequence of this T cell receptor (beta chain) was determined in a study of T cell changes during pregnancy in multiple sclerosis. Looked up from germline, CDR1 is SGHRS and CDR2 is YFSETQ. This CDR3 is built from 14 residues. V lost 0 bases, J lost 1 base, and 8 bases lay in between. Profiling relied on immunoSEQ multiplex PCR, and the TCRdb table lists in-frame clones only, not all of them. The profile shows around 70,000 clones, approximately 91% of them singletons. This specimen was peripheral blood, taken in the third trimester of pregnancy. The sequence came from a female donor with multiple sclerosis, enrolled in a pregnancy study. The chain employs TRBV5-1 and TRBJ2-7; D possibly corresponds to TRBD1 (6 bases). The CDR3 loop reads CASSLVGQSYEQYF. The CDR3 DNA reads as TGCGCCAGCAGCTTGGTCGGACAGTCCTACGAGCAGTACTTC.